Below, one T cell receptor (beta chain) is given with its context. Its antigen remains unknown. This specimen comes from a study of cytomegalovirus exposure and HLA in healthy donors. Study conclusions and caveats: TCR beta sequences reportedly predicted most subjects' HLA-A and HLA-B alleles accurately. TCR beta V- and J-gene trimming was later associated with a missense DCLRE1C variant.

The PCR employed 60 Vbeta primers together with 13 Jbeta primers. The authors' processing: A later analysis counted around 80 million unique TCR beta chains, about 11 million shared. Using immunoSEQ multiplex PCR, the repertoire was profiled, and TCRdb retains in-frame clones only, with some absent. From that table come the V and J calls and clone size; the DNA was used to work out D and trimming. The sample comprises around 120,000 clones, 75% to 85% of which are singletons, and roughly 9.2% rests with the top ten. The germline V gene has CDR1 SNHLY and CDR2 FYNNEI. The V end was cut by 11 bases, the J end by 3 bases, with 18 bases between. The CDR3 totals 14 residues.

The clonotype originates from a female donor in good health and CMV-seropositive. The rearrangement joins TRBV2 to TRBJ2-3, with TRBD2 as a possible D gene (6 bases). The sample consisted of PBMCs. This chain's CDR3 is CAGDIAGGTDTQYF. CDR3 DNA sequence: TGTGCCGGAGATATAGCTGGGGGGACAGATACGCAGTATTTT.